The 14 T cell receptor beta chains below were found in one sample sequenced in a study of OX40 agonist ivuxolimab in advanced cancers. The table came from immunoSEQ multiplex PCR; TCRdb's copy has only in-frame clones and leaves some out. Of roughly 49,000 clones in the sample, about 75% are singletons; the top ten hold 7.9%. The source was CD4+ or CD8+ T cells sorted from blood, collected in a trial of the OX40 agonist ivuxolimab. The receptors derive from an adult with an advanced solid tumor such as melanoma, head and neck, liver or kidney cancer.

The chain uses TRBV27 and TRBJ2-5, with 9 bases fitting TRBD1. The J call is in doubt because the DNA end fits TRBJ2-7 better. From germline, CDR1 is MNHEY and CDR2 SMNVEV (reference sequence). CDR3 length: 17 amino acids. CDR3 protein: CASSKGQGGGLTGEQYF. The CDR3 nucleotides are TGTGCCAGCAGCAAGGGACAGGGTGGAGGTCTTACGGGCGAGCAGTACTTC.

V is TRBV5-4 and J is TRBJ2-5; D not certain. With the DNA end fitting TRBJ2-7 better, the J assignment may be wrong. Germline V lookup: CDR1 SGHNT, CDR2 YYREEE (reference sequence). The CDR3 contains 16 residues. Here the CDR3 reads CASSYNAAGKAYEQYF. CDR3 bases: TGTGCCAGCAGCTACAACGCCGCAGGAAAAGCCTACGAGCAGTACTTC.

This sequence joins TRBV19 and TRBJ2-7, with 12 bases aligning to TRBD2. CDR3 length: 15 residues. Unmatched junction bases numbered 9, after V lost 5 bases and J lost 7 bases. Germline CDR1 is LNHDA and CDR2 is SQIVND (reference sequence). Here the CDR3 reads CASSVLTSGGLEQYF. The CDR3 region has the DNA TGTGCCAGTAGTGTTCTGACTAGCGGGGGCCTAGAGCAGTACTTC.

The chain couples TRBV6-6 to TRBJ2-5, with TRBD2 matching over 7 bases. The germline V gene has CDR1 MNHNY and CDR2 SVGAGI (reference sequence). The CDR3 consists of 14 residues. Trimming at V came to 4 bases and at J to 2 bases, leaving 4 bases not matched to a gene. The CDR3 loop reads CASSLGLLQETQYF. The CDR3 DNA is TGTGCCAGCAGTTTGGGACTACTGCAAGAGACCCAGTACTTC.

Here the CDR3 reads CASSEGGTYNEQFF. The CDR3 nucleotides read TGTGCCAGCAGCGAAGGGGGTACCTACAATGAGCAGTTCTTC. This rearrangement joins TRBV9 to TRBJ2-1, with a tentative D call TRBD1 (6 bases). CDR1 and CDR2 from the germline V gene are SGDLS and YYNGEE. This CDR3 comprises 14 residues. The V and J ends lost 3 bases and 2 bases respectively, with 9 bases between them.

The chain has TRBV11-2 and TRBJ2-2, with a weak D call TRBD2 (5 bases). This CDR3 region has 14 residues. Per germline, CDR1 SGHAT and CDR2 FQNNGV. V dropped 5 bases and J dropped 3 bases, with 10 bases sitting between them. DNA for the CDR3: TGTGCCAGCAGCCCACGGACTCACACCGGGGAGCTGTTTTTT. Its protein is CASSPRTHTGELFF. Combining the CDR3 with reference TRBV11-2 and TRBJ2-2 gives the whole variable domain EAGVAQSPRYKIIEKRQSVAFWCNPISGHATLYWYQQILGQGPKLLIQFQNNGVVDDSQLPKDRFSAERLKGVDSTLKIQPAKLEDSAVYLCASSPRTHTGELFFGEGSRLTVL.

This clone has just a few counts. The chain uses TRBV7-8 and TRBJ1-2; 8 nucleotides match TRBD1. CDR1 is SGHVS, CDR2 FQNEAQ, per germline. This CDR3 has 13 amino acids. The ends lost 5 bases at V and 4 bases at J; junction bases unmatched: 3. CDR3 sequence reads: CASSQGQGYGYTF. Here the CDR3 DNA reads TGTGCCAGCAGCCAAGGACAGGGCTATGGCTACACCTTC.

This chain uses TRBV6-5 with TRBJ2-5; D gene uncertain. The DNA end favors TRBJ2-7, so the J call may be wrong. CDR1 and CDR2 from the germline V gene are MNHEY and SVGAGI. The CDR3 has 16 amino acids. CDR3 in amino acids: CASSYSRKRLNYEQYF. In DNA, the CDR3 is TGTGCCAGCAGTTACTCGAGGAAGAGACTCAACTACGAGCAGTACTTC.

The chain couples TRBV4-2 to TRBJ2-5, with a weak D call TRBD2 (6 bases). Per the germline V gene, CDR1 is LGHNA and CDR2 is YNFKEQ. V lost 2 bases and J lost 5, with 18 bases in between. CDR3 length equals 16 residues. CDR3 in DNA: TGTGCCAGCAGCCAAACTGTGGATCTCGGGAGCGAGACCCAGTACTTC. Translated: CASSQTVDLGSETQYF.

A note on this clone: At one boundary the junction diverges from the germline segment, which might be a read error. The chain uses TRBV30 and TRBJ1-5; D not certain. The CDR3 has 13 amino acids. CDR1 is GTSNPN and CDR2 is SVGIG in the germline V gene (reference sequence). CDR3 nucleotides: TGTGCCTGGAGTGTCCGGGAAAATCGGCCCCAGCATTTT. This codes for CAWSVRENRPQHF. Drawing the rest from reference TRBV30 and TRBJ1-5, the complete variable domain is SQTIHQWPATLVQPVGSPLSLECTVEGTSNPNLYWYRQAAGRGLQLLFYSVGIGQISSEVPQNLSASRPQDRQFILSSKKLLLSDSGFYLCAWSVRENRPQHFGDGTRLSIL.

The chain is built from TRBV29-1 and TRBJ2-2; possible D gene TRBD2, 5 bases. Germline V gene lookup returns CDR1 SQVTM and CDR2 ANQGSEA. The CDR3 has 14 residues. V lost 4 bases and J 6 bases, leaving 15 bases between the germline ends. The CDR3 loop is CSVAEAASSGELFF. The CDR3 DNA follows: TGCAGCGTTGCGGAGGCCGCTTCGTCCGGGGAGCTGTTTTTT.

V and J are TRBV27 and TRBJ2-1; 10 bases are shared with TRBD2. With 5 bases clipped from V and 0 bases from J, the junction kept 13 bases outside the gene matches. The V gene's germline CDR1 is MNHEY and CDR2 SMNVEV (reference sequence). CDR3 length equals 19 residues. CDR3 nucleotide sequence: TGTGCCAGCAGTCCTCCATATGTTGTAGCGGGAGGCTCCTACAATGAGCAGTTCTTC. Protein product: CASSPPYVVAGGSYNEQFF.

The chain carries TRBV7-7 and TRBJ2-7, with 7 bases fitting TRBD1. CDR3 length equals 15 residues. The germline gives CDR1 SSHAT, CDR2 FNYEAQ (reference sequence). V lost 5 bases, J lost 3 bases, and 10 bases stayed unmatched. The CDR3 sequence is CASSQEPGQFYEQYF. The CDR3 nucleotides are TGTGCCAGCAGCCAAGAACCGGGACAGTTCTACGAGCAGTACTTC. Full variable domain (outside the CDR3, taken from reference TRBV7-7 and TRBJ2-7): GAGVSQSPRYKVTKRGQDVTLRCDPISSHATLYWYQQALGQGPEFLTYFNYEAQPDKSGLPSDRFSAERPEGSISTLTIQRTEQRDSAMYRCASSQEPGQFYEQYFGPGTRLTVT.

The chain joins TRBV6-1 to TRBJ1-6; unclear D gene. The V gene's germline CDR1 is MNHNS and CDR2 SASEGT. The CDR3 totals 14 residues. V was trimmed by 6 bases and J by 15 bases, leaving 21 bases between them. CDR3 nucleotide sequence: TGTGCCAGCAGCCCCTTTACGGCCCCAGAGGTCCTCCACTTT. It is translated as CASSPFTAPEVLHF.